The following is a T cell receptor beta chain sequence with its context. Repertoires were generated with immunoSEQ multiplex PCR, while TCRdb's copy carries only in-frame clones and drops some. The table includes 76,000 or so clones, around nine tenths detected once. CDR1 and CDR2 from the germline V gene are SQVTM and ANQGSEA. With 5 bases removed from V and 6 bases from J, the gap between germline ends came to 14 bases. The CDR3 has 12 amino acids. These data belong to a study of blood T cell repertoires in COVID-19. The sequenced material came from peripheral blood. The clonotype originates from a man aged 30-40 years with acute or convalescent COVID-19. The chain combines TRBV29-1 with TRBJ2-7; D is perhaps TRBD2 (5 bases). CDR3 nucleotide sequence: TGCAGCGTTAGCGGAACTACGAGCGAGCAGTACTTC. Amino acids: CSVSGTTSEQYF.